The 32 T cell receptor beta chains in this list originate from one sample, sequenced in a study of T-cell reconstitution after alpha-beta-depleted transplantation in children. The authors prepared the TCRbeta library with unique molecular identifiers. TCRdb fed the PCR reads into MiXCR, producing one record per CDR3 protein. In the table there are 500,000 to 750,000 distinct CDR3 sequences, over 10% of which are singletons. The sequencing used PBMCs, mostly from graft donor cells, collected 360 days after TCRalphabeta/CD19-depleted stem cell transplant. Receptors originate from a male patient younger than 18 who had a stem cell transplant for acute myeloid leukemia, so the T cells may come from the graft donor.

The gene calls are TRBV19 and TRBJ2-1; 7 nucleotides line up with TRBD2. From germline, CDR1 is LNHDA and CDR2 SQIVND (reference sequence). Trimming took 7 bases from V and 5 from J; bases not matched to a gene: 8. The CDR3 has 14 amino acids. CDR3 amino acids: CASTDGRPHNEQFF. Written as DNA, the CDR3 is TGTGCCAGTACCGACGGGAGGCCCCACAATGAGCAGTTCTTC.

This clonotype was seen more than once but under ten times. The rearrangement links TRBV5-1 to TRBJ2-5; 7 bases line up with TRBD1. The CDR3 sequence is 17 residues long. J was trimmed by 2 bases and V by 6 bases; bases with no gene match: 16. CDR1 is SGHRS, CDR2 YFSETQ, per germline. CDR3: CASIGASLDRRQETQYF. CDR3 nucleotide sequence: TGCGCCAGCATCGGGGCATCTCTGGACAGGAGGCAAGAGACCCAGTACTTC.

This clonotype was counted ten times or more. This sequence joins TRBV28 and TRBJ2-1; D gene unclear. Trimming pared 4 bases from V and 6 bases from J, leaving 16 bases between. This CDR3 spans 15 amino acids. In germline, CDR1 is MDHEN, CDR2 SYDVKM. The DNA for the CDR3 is TGTGCCAGCAGTTCACGGACCCACTCACTCAATGAGCAGTTCTTC. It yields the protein CASSSRTHSLNEQFF.

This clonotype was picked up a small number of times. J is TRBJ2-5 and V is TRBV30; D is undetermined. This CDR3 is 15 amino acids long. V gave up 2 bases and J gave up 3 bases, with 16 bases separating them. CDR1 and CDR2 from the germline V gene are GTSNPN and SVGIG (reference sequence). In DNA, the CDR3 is TGTGCCTGGAGTAGGAATGCCCGAAGGGAAGAGACCCAGTACTTC. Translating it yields CAWSRNARREETQYF.

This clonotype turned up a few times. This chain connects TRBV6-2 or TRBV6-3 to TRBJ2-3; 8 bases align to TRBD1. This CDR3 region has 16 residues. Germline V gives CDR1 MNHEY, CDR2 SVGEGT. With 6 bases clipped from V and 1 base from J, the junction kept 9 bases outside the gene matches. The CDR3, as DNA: TGTGCCAGCAGCCCAGGGACAGGAAAAGGCACAGATACGCAGTATTTT. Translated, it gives CASSPGTGKGTDTQYF.

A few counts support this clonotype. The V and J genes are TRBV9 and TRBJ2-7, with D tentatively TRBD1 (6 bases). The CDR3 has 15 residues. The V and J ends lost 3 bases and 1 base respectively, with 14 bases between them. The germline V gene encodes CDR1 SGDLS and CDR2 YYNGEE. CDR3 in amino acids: CASSARGTPSYEQYF. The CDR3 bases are TGTGCCAGCAGCGCAAGGGGGACGCCTTCCTACGAGCAGTACTTC.

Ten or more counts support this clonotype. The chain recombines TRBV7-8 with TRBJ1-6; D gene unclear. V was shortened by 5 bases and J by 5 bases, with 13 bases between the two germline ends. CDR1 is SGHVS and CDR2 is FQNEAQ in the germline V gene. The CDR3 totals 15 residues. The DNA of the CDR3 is TGTGCCAGCAGCCCCGGGATTACGGATAATTCACCCCTCCACTTT. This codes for CASSPGITDNSPLHF.

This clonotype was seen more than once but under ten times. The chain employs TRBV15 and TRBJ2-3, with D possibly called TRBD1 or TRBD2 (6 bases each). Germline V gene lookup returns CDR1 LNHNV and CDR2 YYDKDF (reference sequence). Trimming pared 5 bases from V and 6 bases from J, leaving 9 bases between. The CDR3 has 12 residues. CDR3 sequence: CATSPGADTQYF. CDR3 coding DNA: TGTGCCACCAGCCCGGGGGCGGATACGCAGTATTTT.

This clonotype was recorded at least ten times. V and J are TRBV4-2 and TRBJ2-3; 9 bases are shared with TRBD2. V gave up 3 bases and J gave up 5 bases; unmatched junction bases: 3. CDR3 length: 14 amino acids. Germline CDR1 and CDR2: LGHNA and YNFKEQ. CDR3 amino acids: CASSQTSGGDTQYF. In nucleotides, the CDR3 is TGTGCCAGCAGCCAGACTAGCGGCGGAGATACGCAGTATTTT.

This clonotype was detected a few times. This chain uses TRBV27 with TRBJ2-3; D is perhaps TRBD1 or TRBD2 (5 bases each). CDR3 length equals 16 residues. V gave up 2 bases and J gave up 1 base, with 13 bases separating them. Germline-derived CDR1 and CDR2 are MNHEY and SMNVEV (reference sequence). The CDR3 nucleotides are TGTGCCAGCAGTTTAGGCCCCCTGGGGGGCACAGATACGCAGTATTTT. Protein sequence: CASSLGPLGGTDTQYF.

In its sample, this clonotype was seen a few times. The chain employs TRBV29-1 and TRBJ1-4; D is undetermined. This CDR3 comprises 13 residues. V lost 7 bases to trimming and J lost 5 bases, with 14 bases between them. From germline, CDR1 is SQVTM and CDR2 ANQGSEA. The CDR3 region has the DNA TGCAGCGCCGCGGGCAGTTACAATGAAAAACTGTTTTTT. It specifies CSAAGSYNEKLFF.

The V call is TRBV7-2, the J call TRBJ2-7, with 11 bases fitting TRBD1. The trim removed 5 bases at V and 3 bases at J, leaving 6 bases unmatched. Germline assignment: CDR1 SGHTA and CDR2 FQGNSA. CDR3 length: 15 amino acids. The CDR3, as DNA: TGTGCCAGCAGCACCCGGACAGGGGGCTTCTACGAGCAGTACTTC. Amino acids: CASSTRTGGFYEQYF.

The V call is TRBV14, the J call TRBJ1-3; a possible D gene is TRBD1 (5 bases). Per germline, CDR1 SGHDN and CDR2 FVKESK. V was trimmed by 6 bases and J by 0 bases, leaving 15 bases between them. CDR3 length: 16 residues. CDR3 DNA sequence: TGTGCCAGCAGGGGACCTGACGGGAACTCTGGAAACACCATATATTTT. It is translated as CASRGPDGNSGNTIYF.

The CDR3 bases are TGTGCCAGCAGTTTAAGAATAAGGATACAGGGTGATAACGAGCAGTACTTC. It is translated as CASSLRIRIQGDNEQYF. This chain joins TRBV28 and TRBJ2-7; TRBD1 might be the D (6 bases). The germline V and J ends were trimmed by 2 bases and 5 bases, with 22 bases remaining between them. The germline V gene has CDR1 MDHEN and CDR2 SYDVKM. CDR3 length: 17 residues.

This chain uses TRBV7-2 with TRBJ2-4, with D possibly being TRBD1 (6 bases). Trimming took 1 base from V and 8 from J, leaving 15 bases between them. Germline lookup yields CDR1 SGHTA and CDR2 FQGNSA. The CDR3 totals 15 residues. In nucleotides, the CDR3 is TGTGCCAGCAGCTTAGTACGGGCAGGGGCGGACATTCAGTACTTC. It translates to CASSLVRAGADIQYF.

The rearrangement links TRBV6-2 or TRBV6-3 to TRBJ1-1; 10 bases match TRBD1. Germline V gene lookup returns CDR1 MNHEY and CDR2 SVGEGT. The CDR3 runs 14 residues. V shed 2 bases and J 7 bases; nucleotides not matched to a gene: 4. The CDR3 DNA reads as TGTGCCAGCAGTTACGACAGGGGGCAAAATGAAGCTTTCTTT. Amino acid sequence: CASSYDRGQNEAFF.

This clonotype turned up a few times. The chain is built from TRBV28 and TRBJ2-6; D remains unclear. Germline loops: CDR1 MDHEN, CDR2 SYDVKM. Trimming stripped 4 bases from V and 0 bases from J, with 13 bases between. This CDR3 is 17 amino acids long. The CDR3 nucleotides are TGTGCCAGCAGTTGGGCCGGTCTAAGCTCTGGGGCCAACGTCCTGACTTTC. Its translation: CASSWAGLSSGANVLTF.

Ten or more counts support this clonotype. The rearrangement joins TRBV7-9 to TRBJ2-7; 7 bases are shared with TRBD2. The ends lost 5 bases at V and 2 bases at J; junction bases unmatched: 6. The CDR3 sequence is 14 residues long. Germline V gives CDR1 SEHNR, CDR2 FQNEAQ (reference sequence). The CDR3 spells CASSLVREPYEQYF. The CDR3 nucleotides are TGTGCCAGCAGCCTAGTGCGGGAGCCCTACGAGCAGTACTTC.

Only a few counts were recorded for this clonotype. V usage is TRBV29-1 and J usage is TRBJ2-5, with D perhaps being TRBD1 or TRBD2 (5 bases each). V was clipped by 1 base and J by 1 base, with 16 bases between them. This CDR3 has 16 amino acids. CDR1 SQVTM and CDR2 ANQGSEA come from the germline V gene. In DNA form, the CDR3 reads TGCAGCGTTGAAGGCGGATCGAGGGGCACCCAAGAGACCCAGTACTTC. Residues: CSVEGGSRGTQETQYF.

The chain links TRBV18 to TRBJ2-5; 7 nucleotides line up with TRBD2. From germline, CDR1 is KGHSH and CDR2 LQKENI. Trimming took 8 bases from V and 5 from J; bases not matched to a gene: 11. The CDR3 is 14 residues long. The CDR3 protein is CASNWGIAGETQYF. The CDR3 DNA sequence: TGTGCCAGCAACTGGGGGATAGCGGGTGAGACCCAGTACTTC.

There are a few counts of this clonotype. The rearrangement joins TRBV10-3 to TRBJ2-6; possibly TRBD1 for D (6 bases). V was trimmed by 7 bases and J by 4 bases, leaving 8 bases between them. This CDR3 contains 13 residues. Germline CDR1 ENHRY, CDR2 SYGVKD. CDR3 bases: TGTGCCATCATGCAGGGGGGGGCCAACGTCCTGACTTTC. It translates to CAIMQGGANVLTF.

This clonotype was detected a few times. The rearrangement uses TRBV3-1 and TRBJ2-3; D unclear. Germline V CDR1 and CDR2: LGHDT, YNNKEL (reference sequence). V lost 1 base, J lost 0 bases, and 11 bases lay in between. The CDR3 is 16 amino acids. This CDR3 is CASSQVAGTSTDTQYF. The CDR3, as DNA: TGTGCCAGCAGCCAAGTAGCCGGAACTAGCACAGATACGCAGTATTTT.

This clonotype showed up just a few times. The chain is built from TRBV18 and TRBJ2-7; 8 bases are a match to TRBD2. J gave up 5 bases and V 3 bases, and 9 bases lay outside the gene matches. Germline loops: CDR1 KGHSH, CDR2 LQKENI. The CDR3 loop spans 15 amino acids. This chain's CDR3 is CASSPWSGRGDEQYF. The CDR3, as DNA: TGTGCCAGCTCACCCTGGAGCGGGAGAGGGGACGAGCAGTACTTC. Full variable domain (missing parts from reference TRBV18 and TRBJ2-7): NAGVMQNPRHLVRRRGQEARLRCSPMKGHSHVYWYRQLPEEGLKFMVYLQKENIIDESGMPKERFSAEFPKEGPSILRIQQVVRGDSAAYFCASSPWSGRGDEQYFGPGTRLTVT.

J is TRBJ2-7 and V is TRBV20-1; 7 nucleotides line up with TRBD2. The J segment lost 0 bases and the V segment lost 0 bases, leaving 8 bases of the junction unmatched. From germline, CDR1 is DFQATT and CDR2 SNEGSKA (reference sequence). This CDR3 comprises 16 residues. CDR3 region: CSARDRLAAISYEQYF. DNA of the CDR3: TGCAGTGCTAGAGATAGGCTAGCGGCTATCTCCTACGAGCAGTACTTC.

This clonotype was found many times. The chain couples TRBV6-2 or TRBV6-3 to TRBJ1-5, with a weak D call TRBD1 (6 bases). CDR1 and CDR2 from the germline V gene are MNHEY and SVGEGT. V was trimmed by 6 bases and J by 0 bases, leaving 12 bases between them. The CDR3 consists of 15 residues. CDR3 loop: CASRVGQSSNQPQHF. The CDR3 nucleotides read TGTGCCAGCAGGGTAGGACAGTCTAGCAATCAGCCCCAGCATTTT.

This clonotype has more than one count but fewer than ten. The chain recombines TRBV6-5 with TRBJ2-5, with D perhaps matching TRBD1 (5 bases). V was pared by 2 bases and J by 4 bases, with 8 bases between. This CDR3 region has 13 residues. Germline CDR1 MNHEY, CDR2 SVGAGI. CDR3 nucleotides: TGTGCCAGCAGTTACGGGGCCCCAGAGACCCAGTACTTC. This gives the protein CASSYGAPETQYF.

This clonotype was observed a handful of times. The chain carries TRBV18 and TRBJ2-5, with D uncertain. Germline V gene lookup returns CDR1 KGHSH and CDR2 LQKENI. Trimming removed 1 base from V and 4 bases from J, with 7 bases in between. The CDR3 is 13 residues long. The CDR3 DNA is TGTGCCAGCTCACCACTGCCCGGAGAGACCCAGTACTTC. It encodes CASSPLPGETQYF.

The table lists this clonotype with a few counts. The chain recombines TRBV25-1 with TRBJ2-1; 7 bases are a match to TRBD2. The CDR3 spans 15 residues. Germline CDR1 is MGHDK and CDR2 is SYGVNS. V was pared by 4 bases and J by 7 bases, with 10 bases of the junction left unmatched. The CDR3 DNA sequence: TGTGCCAGCAGTGGAGGCGCGGGAGTGCGGAATGAGCAGTTCTTC. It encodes CASSGGAGVRNEQFF.

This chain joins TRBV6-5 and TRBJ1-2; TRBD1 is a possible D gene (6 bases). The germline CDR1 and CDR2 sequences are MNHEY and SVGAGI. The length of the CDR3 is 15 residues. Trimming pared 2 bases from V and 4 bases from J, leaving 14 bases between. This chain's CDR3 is CASSYTPTGLYGYTF. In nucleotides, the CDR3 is TGTGCCAGCAGTTACACACCGACAGGTCTCTATGGCTACACCTTC.

CDR3 coding DNA: TGTGCCTTCGGGTCCGGGGAGCTGTTTTTT. Its protein is CAFGSGELFF. The chain links TRBV30 to TRBJ2-2; D not resolved. This CDR3 comprises 10 residues. V was cut by 7 bases and J by 6 bases, with 6 bases left in between. Germline V gene lookup returns CDR1 GTSNPN and CDR2 SVGIG (reference sequence).

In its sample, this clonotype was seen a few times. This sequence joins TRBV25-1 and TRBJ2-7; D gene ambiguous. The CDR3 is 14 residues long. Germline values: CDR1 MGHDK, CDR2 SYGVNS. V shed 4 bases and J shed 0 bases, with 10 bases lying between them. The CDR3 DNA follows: TGTGCCAGCAGTGGGTCTCCCTTCTCCTACGAGCAGTACTTC. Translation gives CASSGSPFSYEQYF.

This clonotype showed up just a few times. For the CDR3, the DNA is TGTGCCACCAGTGATCGGGACCCCAGCTCCTACAATGAGCAGTTCTTC. It codes for CATSDRDPSSYNEQFF. The chain recombines TRBV24-1 with TRBJ2-1; perhaps D is TRBD1 or TRBD2 (5 bases each). The CDR3 has 16 residues. V lost 3 bases to trimming and J lost 0 bases, with 11 bases between them. Germline V gene sequence: CDR1 KGHDR, CDR2 SFDVKD.